The 19 T cell receptor beta chains below were found in one sample sequenced in a study of shared clonotypes between healthy human individuals. Only in-frame clones appear in the TCRdb table, and some are missing; sequencing was by immunoSEQ multiplex PCR. The sample lists approximately 500,000 clones, 70% to 80% occurring once. The sequencing input was PBMCs. These receptors were obtained from a woman in her thirties or forties in good health. Some clones in this sample may be carry-over from other donors' samples.

The chain uses TRBV27 and TRBJ2-3, with D possibly being TRBD1 or TRBD2 (5 bases each). CDR3 size: 13 residues. CDR1 is MNHEY and CDR2 is SMNVEV in the germline V gene (reference sequence). V lost 0 bases, J lost 7 bases, and 8 bases lay in between. This CDR3 is CASSLSRGYTQYF. In DNA form, the CDR3 reads TGTGCCAGCAGTTTATCCCGGGGCTATACGCAGTATTTT.

Only one count was recorded for this clone. The rearrangement uses TRBV14 and TRBJ2-5; 7 bases are shared with TRBD1. The CDR3 consists of 12 residues. Trimming cost V 8 bases and J 4 bases; bases outside gene matches: 4. Per the germline V gene, CDR1 is SGHDN and CDR2 is FVKESK. The CDR3 sequence is CASCRTGETQYF. The CDR3 DNA reads TGTGCCAGCTGTCGGACAGGAGAGACCCAGTACTTC.

V and J are TRBV5-1 and TRBJ2-7; tentatively, D is TRBD2 (6 bases). V was clipped by 7 bases and J by 4 bases, with 15 bases between them. CDR3 length: 13 residues. From germline, CDR1 is SGHRS and CDR2 YFSETQ. For the CDR3, the DNA is TGCGCCAGCGCTGGGACGGCGGGGTACGAGCAGTACTTC. It translates to CASAGTAGYEQYF.

In DNA, the CDR3 is TGTGCCAGCAGTGAAACTAGCGGGATAACCTACGAGCAGTACTTC. Translating gives CASSETSGITYEQYF. The rearrangement links TRBV6-1 to TRBJ2-7; TRBD2 agrees at 10 bases. CDR3 length: 15 amino acids. Germline V gives CDR1 MNHNS, CDR2 SASEGT. V dropped 2 bases and J dropped 2; count of bases not matched to a gene: 3.

The V and J genes are TRBV5-6 and TRBJ2-3; D uncertain. Trimming took off 4 bases at V and 0 bases at J, with 15 bases between the two ends. This CDR3 has 16 residues. Germline CDR1 SGHDT, CDR2 YYEEEE. As DNA, the CDR3 is TGTGCCAGCAGCCCTAGGGCGGCTCCTAGCACAGATACGCAGTATTTT. Encoded protein: CASSPRAAPSTDTQYF.

The V call is TRBV11-2, the J call TRBJ2-7; 14 bases are a match to TRBD2. This CDR3 contains 16 residues. With V trimmed by 5 bases and J by 0 bases, 3 bases remained unmatched. Germline V CDR1 and CDR2: SGHAT, FQNNGV. The CDR3: CASSRTSGRISYEQYF. Here the CDR3 DNA reads TGTGCCAGCAGCCGGACTAGCGGGAGGATCTCCTACGAGCAGTACTTC.

The chain uses TRBV4-1 and TRBJ2-1, with D unclear. Trimming cost V 3 bases and J 2 bases, with 8 bases left between them. The CDR3 contains 14 residues. Looked up from germline, CDR1 is MGHRA and CDR2 is YSYEKL. The CDR3 nucleotides are TGCGCCAGCAGCCAGCCTGGCACCTACAATGAGCAGTTCTTC. This gives the protein CASSQPGTYNEQFF.

The CDR3 DNA reads as TGTGCCAGCAGCCGCAACATGAACACTGAAGCTTTCTTT. It specifies CASSRNMNTEAFF. This chain uses TRBV11-2 with TRBJ1-1; D is undetermined. Germline V gene sequence: CDR1 SGHAT, CDR2 FQNNGV. The CDR3 is 13 residues long. V was shortened by 5 bases and J by 0 bases, with 7 bases between the two germline ends.

The V call is TRBV5-1, the J call TRBJ1-1; D remains unclear. The CDR3 extends over 11 amino acids. Between the trimmed V and J ends, which lost 6 bases and 4 bases, there was a span of 7 bases. Germline V gives CDR1 SGHRS, CDR2 YFSETQ. CDR3 DNA: TGCGCCAGCAAAGACGGCACTGAAGCTTTCTTT. Amino acid sequence: CASKDGTEAFF.

This clone was recorded once. A read error may produce the germline difference seen at one junction end. This sequence joins TRBV10-3 and TRBJ2-7; D not resolved. Per the germline V gene, CDR1 is ENHRY and CDR2 is SYGVKD. The CDR3 spans 13 residues. The CDR3 sequence: CAINEVRSYEQYF. CDR3 DNA: TGTGCCATCAATGAGGTCCGCTCCTACGAGCAGTACTTC.

The V gene is TRBV6-1, the J gene TRBJ1-2; D is uncertain. The CDR3 has 14 amino acids. From germline, CDR1 is MNHNS and CDR2 SASEGT. V was trimmed by 0 bases and J by 8 bases, leaving 13 bases between them. CDR3 sequence reads: CASSEALRVGGYTF. As DNA, the CDR3 is TGTGCCAGCAGTGAAGCGCTGCGTGTTGGGGGCTACACCTTC.

The sample holds a few counts of this clone. The chain couples TRBV7-3 to TRBJ1-1; no definite D call. Germline values: CDR1 SGHTA, CDR2 FQGTGA. V was clipped by 5 bases and J by 1 base, with 8 bases between them. The CDR3 contains 13 residues. The CDR3 DNA is TGTGCCAGCAGCCCGACACAGAACACTGAAGCTTTCTTT. Protein: CASSPTQNTEAFF. Full variable domain (remainder filled in from reference TRBV7-3 and TRBJ1-1): GAGVSQTPSNKVTEKGKYVELRCDPISGHTALYWYRQSLGQGPEFLIYFQGTGAADDSGLPNDRFFAVRPEGSVSTLKIQRTERGDSAVYLCASSPTQNTEAFFGQGTRLTVV.

The J gene is TRBJ2-5, the V gene TRBV15; possibly TRBD2 for D (6 bases). The ends were cut back, 3 bases at V and 3 bases at J, with 14 bases in the middle. This CDR3 has 15 amino acids. Germline lookup yields CDR1 LNHNV and CDR2 YYDKDF (reference sequence). CDR3 bases: TGTGCCACCAGCAGCCCCCGGGACTCCAAAGAGACCCAGTACTTC. Its translation is CATSSPRDSKETQYF.

The V call is TRBV7-9, the J call TRBJ2-1, with D perhaps TRBD1 (6 bases). Germline loops: CDR1 SEHNR, CDR2 FQNEAQ (reference sequence). Trimming shortened V by 1 base and J by 8 bases, and 15 bases separated the two germline ends. The CDR3 length is 15 residues. Here the CDR3 reads CASSLGKHRADEQFF. DNA for the CDR3: TGTGCCAGCAGCTTAGGTAAACACAGGGCTGATGAGCAGTTCTTC.

The genes are TRBV7-2 and TRBJ2-3; D unresolved. Trimming stripped 3 bases from V and 1 base from J, with 8 bases between. CDR1 and CDR2 from the germline V gene are SGHTA and FQGNSA. This CDR3 is built from 14 residues. The CDR3 DNA follows: TGTGCCAGCAGCTTGGGCATTGGCACAGATACGCAGTATTTT. It is translated as CASSLGIGTDTQYF.

The table lists this clone with a count of one. The rearrangement links TRBV19 to TRBJ2-7; D gene uncertain. The CDR3 is made up of 11 amino acids. Germline CDR1 reads LNHDA; CDR2 reads SQIVND (reference sequence). V shed 4 bases and J shed 4 bases, with 5 bases lying between them. For the CDR3, the DNA is TGTGCCAGTAGTAGAGGATACGAGCAGTACTTC. It codes for CASSRGYEQYF.

This clone was recorded once. This chain connects TRBV7-9 to TRBJ2-7; D not resolved. This CDR3 has 15 amino acids. V dropped 2 bases and J dropped 0 bases, with 11 bases sitting between them. Germline V gene sequence: CDR1 SEHNR, CDR2 FQNEAQ (reference sequence). The CDR3 protein is CASSLSVVPSYEQYF. The CDR3 DNA is TGTGCCAGCAGCTTATCGGTGGTTCCCTCCTACGAGCAGTACTTC.

The chain employs TRBV7-9 and TRBJ2-7; D is unresolved. This CDR3 contains 12 residues. V was clipped by 1 base and J by 5 bases, with 6 bases between them. CDR1 and CDR2 (germline): SEHNR, FQNEAQ (reference sequence). DNA for the CDR3: TGTGCCAGCAGCTTAGGGGTCAACGAGCAGTACTTC. It translates to CASSLGVNEQYF.

V usage is TRBV7-2 and J usage is TRBJ2-7; D is perhaps TRBD1 or TRBD2 (6 bases each). CDR3 length: 14 residues. The V and J ends lost 5 bases and 2 bases respectively, with 13 bases between them. Germline CDR1 reads SGHTA; CDR2 reads FQGNSA. In nucleotides, the CDR3 is TGTGCCAGCAGCCCCCGGGGGCCAGCCTACGAGCAGTACTTC. As protein: CASSPRGPAYEQYF. The complete variable domain, with remaining parts taken from reference TRBV7-2 and TRBJ2-7, reads GAGVSQSPSNKVTEKGKDVELRCDPISGHTALYWYRQSLGQGLEFLIYFQGNSAPDKSGLPSDRFSAERTGGSVSTLTIQRTQQEDSAVYLCASSPRGPAYEQYFGPGTRLTVT.